A selection of T cell receptor beta chains follows, all from one sample in a study of blood T cell repertoires in COVID-19. Libraries were prepared by immunoSEQ multiplex PCR; TCRdb keeps only in-frame clonotypes and omits some of them. Among around 68,000 clones listed, 82% were seen once. The material sequenced was peripheral blood. Source of these receptors: a human donor in a cohort sampled during active COVID-19. Each CDR3 is given with its conserved first and last residue. Each record gives: clone size, J gene, D gene, V gene, CDR3 protein, CDR3 DNA. D genes are given only for firm matches. Not every row has a clone size; where given, it reads once, few, many or a size class.

clone_size: .
j_call: TRBJ2-2
d_call: TRBD2
v_call: TRBV7-2
cdr3_aa: CASSSTSGGSAGELFF
cdr3_nt: TGTGCCAGCAGCTCGACTAGCGGGGGGTCCGCCGGGGAGCTGTTTTTT

clone_size: .
j_call: TRBJ1-4
d_call: .
v_call: TRBV27
cdr3_aa: CASSLSWQGTEKLFF
cdr3_nt: TGTGCCAGCAGTTTATCGTGGCAGGGTACTGAAAAACTGTTTTTT

clone_size: .
j_call: TRBJ1-2
d_call: .
v_call: TRBV19
cdr3_aa: CASRPRPEGGYTF
cdr3_nt: TGTGCCAGTAGACCTCGGCCTGAGGGTGGCTACACCTTC

clone_size: .
j_call: TRBJ1-1
d_call: TRBD1
v_call: TRBV28
cdr3_aa: CASRTGGAGTEAFF
cdr3_nt: TGTGCCAGCAGGACAGGGGGCGCTGGAACTGAAGCTTTCTTT

clone_size: .
j_call: TRBJ1-2
d_call: .
v_call: TRBV7-9
cdr3_aa: CASSLPQVHYGYTF
cdr3_nt: TGTGCCAGCAGCTTACCCCAGGTTCACTATGGCTACACCTTC

clone_size: .
j_call: TRBJ2-1
d_call: TRBD2
v_call: TRBV24-1
cdr3_aa: CATSDRGGYNEQFF
cdr3_nt: TGTGCCACCAGTGACCGGGGGGGGTACAATGAGCAGTTCTTC

clone_size: .
j_call: TRBJ2-7
d_call: .
v_call: TRBV30
cdr3_aa: CAWSVEVAEQYF
cdr3_nt: TGTGCCTGGAGTGTAGAGGTTGCCGAGCAGTACTTC

clone_size: many
j_call: TRBJ1-6
d_call: TRBD1
v_call: TRBV7-6
cdr3_aa: CASSLFVPGQGNSPLHF
cdr3_nt: TGTGCCAGCAGCTTATTCGTACCCGGACAGGGTAATTCACCCCTCCACTTT

clone_size: .
j_call: TRBJ2-1
d_call: .
v_call: TRBV19
cdr3_aa: CASINYLGEQFF
cdr3_nt: TGTGCCAGTATAAATTATCTGGGCGAGCAGTTCTTC

clone_size: .
j_call: TRBJ2-1
d_call: .
v_call: TRBV29-1
cdr3_aa: CSVVETAYNEQFF
cdr3_nt: TGCAGCGTTGTCGAGACAGCGTACAATGAGCAGTTCTTC

clone_size: .
j_call: TRBJ2-3
d_call: TRBD2
v_call: TRBV20-1
cdr3_aa: CSASAPSGGSTDTQYF
cdr3_nt: TGCAGTGCTAGTGCCCCTAGCGGGGGGTCCACAGATACGCAGTATTTT

clone_size: .
j_call: TRBJ2-3
d_call: TRBD1
v_call: TRBV2
cdr3_aa: CASRPLTGGDRTDTQYF
cdr3_nt: TGTGCCAGCAGACCCCTGACAGGGGGCGATCGAACAGATACGCAGTATTTT

clone_size: .
j_call: TRBJ1-4
d_call: TRBD1
v_call: TRBV28
cdr3_aa: CASSPPTQGGEKLFF
cdr3_nt: TGTGCCAGCAGTCCGCCGACCCAGGGGGGCGAAAAACTGTTTTTT

clone_size: few
j_call: TRBJ1-5
d_call: .
v_call: TRBV6-1
cdr3_aa: CASSERWGGAQPQHF
cdr3_nt: TGTGCCAGCAGTGAAAGGTGGGGCGGGGCCCAGCCCCAGCATTTT

clone_size: .
j_call: TRBJ2-3
d_call: .
v_call: TRBV11-2
cdr3_aa: CASSPLRDTQYF
cdr3_nt: TGTGCCAGCAGCCCTCTTAGAGATACGCAGTATTTT

clone_size: once
j_call: TRBJ1-3
d_call: .
v_call: TRBV7-6
cdr3_aa: CASSLVADTIYF
cdr3_nt: TGTGCCAGCAGCTTAGTGGCGGACACCATATATTTT

clone_size: .
j_call: TRBJ2-5
d_call: .
v_call: TRBV6-5
cdr3_aa: CAALSGDLRETQYF
cdr3_nt: TGTGCCGCGCTATCAGGGGATTTGAGGGAGACCCAGTACTTC

clone_size: .
j_call: TRBJ1-1
d_call: .
v_call: TRBV10-3
cdr3_aa: CAISESTGAEAFF
cdr3_nt: TGTGCCATCAGTGAGTCGACGGGGGCTGAAGCTTTCTTT

clone_size: .
j_call: TRBJ2-2
d_call: .
v_call: TRBV4-2
cdr3_aa: CASSQDYRDTGELFF
cdr3_nt: TGTGCCAGCAGCCAAGATTACAGGGACACCGGGGAGCTGTTTTTT

clone_size: .
j_call: TRBJ1-3
d_call: .
v_call: TRBV27
cdr3_aa: CASKASGVPGNTIYF
cdr3_nt: TGTGCCAGCAAAGCTTCAGGGGTCCCTGGAAACACCATATATTTT

clone_size: .
j_call: TRBJ1-4
d_call: .
v_call: TRBV6-6
cdr3_aa: CASSSNKRGTNEKLFF
cdr3_nt: TGTGCCAGCAGTTCCAATAAGAGGGGGACTAATGAAAAACTGTTTTTT

clone_size: .
j_call: TRBJ2-5
d_call: TRBD2
v_call: TRBV11-2
cdr3_aa: CASSFSGGETQYF
cdr3_nt: TGTGCCAGCAGTTTTAGCGGGGGAGAGACCCAGTACTTC

clone_size: .
j_call: TRBJ1-2
d_call: TRBD1
v_call: TRBV7-7
cdr3_aa: CASSLEGQGDYGYTF
cdr3_nt: TGTGCCAGCAGCTTAGAGGGACAGGGGGACTATGGCTACACCTTC

clone_size: .
j_call: TRBJ1-6
d_call: .
v_call: TRBV27
cdr3_aa: CASSFGPNSPLHF
cdr3_nt: TGTGCCAGCAGTTTTGGGCCCAATTCACCCCTCCACTTT

clone_size: .
j_call: TRBJ2-3
d_call: TRBD2
v_call: TRBV19
cdr3_aa: CASSPRTSADTQYF
cdr3_nt: TGTGCCAGTAGTCCCCGGACTAGCGCAGATACGCAGTATTTT

clone_size: .
j_call: TRBJ1-2
d_call: TRBD1
v_call: TRBV19
cdr3_aa: CASTRGLGYGYTF
cdr3_nt: TGTGCCAGTACCAGGGGGCTAGGGTATGGCTACACCTTC

clone_size: .
j_call: TRBJ2-1
d_call: .
v_call: TRBV24-1
cdr3_aa: CATSEQGLFEQFF
cdr3_nt: TGTGCCACCAGTGAACAGGGCTTGTTTGAGCAGTTCTTC

clone_size: .
j_call: TRBJ1-5
d_call: .
v_call: TRBV6-5
cdr3_aa: CASGVQTHQPQHF
cdr3_nt: TGTGCCAGCGGAGTGCAGACCCATCAGCCCCAGCATTTT

clone_size: .
j_call: TRBJ1-5
d_call: TRBD1
v_call: TRBV6-1
cdr3_aa: CASSDSGTGPQPQHF
cdr3_nt: TGTGCCAGCAGTGATTCCGGGACAGGGCCTCAGCCCCAGCATTTT

clone_size: .
j_call: TRBJ2-3
d_call: TRBD2
v_call: TRBV3-1/TRBV3-2
cdr3_aa: CASSHPSGGTFTDTQYF
cdr3_nt: TGTGCCAGCAGCCACCCTAGCGGGGGGACCTTCACAGATACGCAGTATTTT

clone_size: .
j_call: TRBJ1-2
d_call: .
v_call: TRBV29-1
cdr3_aa: CSVEGQSLYGYTF
cdr3_nt: TGCAGCGTTGAGGGACAATCTCTCTATGGCTACACCTTC

clone_size: .
j_call: TRBJ2-1
d_call: .
v_call: TRBV5-4
cdr3_aa: CASSFEGGAYNEQFF
cdr3_nt: TGTGCCAGCAGCTTTGAGGGGGGGGCCTACAATGAGCAGTTCTTC

clone_size: .
j_call: TRBJ2-1
d_call: TRBD2
v_call: TRBV7-9
cdr3_aa: CASSPRTSGVSYNEQFF
cdr3_nt: TGTGCCAGCAGCCCTAGGACTAGCGGCGTCTCCTACAATGAGCAGTTCTTC

clone_size: .
j_call: TRBJ1-5
d_call: .
v_call: TRBV6-2/TRBV6-3
cdr3_aa: CASSTRTTLGFPQHF
cdr3_nt: TGTGCCAGCAGTACGAGGACGACACTAGGTTTTCCCCAGCATTTT

clone_size: .
j_call: TRBJ1-6
d_call: .
v_call: TRBV19
cdr3_aa: CASSMTAGIYNSPLHF
cdr3_nt: TGTGCCAGTAGTATGACGGCAGGGATCTATAATTCACCCCTCCACTTT

clone_size: .
j_call: TRBJ2-1
d_call: TRBD1
v_call: TRBV27
cdr3_aa: CASSLGPDRIYNEQFF
cdr3_nt: TGTGCCAGCAGTTTAGGTCCGGACAGGATATACAATGAGCAGTTCTTC

clone_size: .
j_call: TRBJ1-5
d_call: TRBD1
v_call: TRBV11-2
cdr3_aa: CASSSITGQVGDQPQHF
cdr3_nt: TGTGCCAGCAGCTCCATAACGGGACAGGTGGGGGATCAGCCCCAGCATTTT

clone_size: .
j_call: TRBJ2-2
d_call: .
v_call: TRBV19
cdr3_aa: CASETTGSGELFF
cdr3_nt: TGTGCCAGCGAAACCACAGGGTCCGGGGAGCTGTTTTTT

clone_size: .
j_call: TRBJ1-1
d_call: TRBD1
v_call: TRBV18
cdr3_aa: CASSPQGTQGEAFF
cdr3_nt: TGTGCCAGCTCACCACAGGGGACACAGGGGGAAGCTTTCTTT

clone_size: .
j_call: TRBJ2-3
d_call: TRBD1
v_call: TRBV5-4
cdr3_aa: CASRPNLGQGADTQYF
cdr3_nt: TGTGCCAGCAGACCGAACCTGGGACAGGGGGCAGATACGCAGTATTTT

clone_size: .
j_call: TRBJ1-5
d_call: .
v_call: TRBV7-9
cdr3_aa: CASSPRDSNQPQHF
cdr3_nt: TGTGCCAGCAGCCCACGGGATAGCAATCAGCCCCAGCATTTT

clone_size: .
j_call: TRBJ2-5
d_call: TRBD2
v_call: TRBV11-2
cdr3_aa: CASSQLAGGRETQYF
cdr3_nt: TGTGCCAGCAGCCAACTAGCGGGGGGGCGAGAGACCCAGTACTTC